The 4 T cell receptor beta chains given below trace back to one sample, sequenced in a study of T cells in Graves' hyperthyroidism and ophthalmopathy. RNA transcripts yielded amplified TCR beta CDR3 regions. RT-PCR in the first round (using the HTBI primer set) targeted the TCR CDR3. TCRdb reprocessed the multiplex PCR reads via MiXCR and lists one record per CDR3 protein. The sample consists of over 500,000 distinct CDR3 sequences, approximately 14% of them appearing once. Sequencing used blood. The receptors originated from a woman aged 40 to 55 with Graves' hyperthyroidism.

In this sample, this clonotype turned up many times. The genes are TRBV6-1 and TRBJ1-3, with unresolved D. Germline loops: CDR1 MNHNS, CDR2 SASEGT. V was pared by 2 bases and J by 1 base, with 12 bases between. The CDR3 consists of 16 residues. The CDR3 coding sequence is TGTGCCAGCAGTGAATCTCGGAGTATATCTGGAAACACCATATATTTT. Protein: CASSESRSISGNTIYF.

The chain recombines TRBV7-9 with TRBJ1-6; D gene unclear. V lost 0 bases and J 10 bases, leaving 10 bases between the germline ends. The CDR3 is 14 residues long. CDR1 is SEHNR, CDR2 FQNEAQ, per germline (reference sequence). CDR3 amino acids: CASSLAGMDSPLHF. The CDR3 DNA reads TGTGCCAGCAGCTTAGCAGGGATGGACTCACCCCTCCACTTT. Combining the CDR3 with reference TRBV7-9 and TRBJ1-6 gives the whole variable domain DTGVSQNPRHKITKRGQNVTFRCDPISEHNRLYWYRQTLGQGPEFLTYFQNEAQLEKSRLLSDRFSAERPKGSFSTLEIQRTEQGDSAMYLCASSLAGMDSPLHFGNGTRLTVT.

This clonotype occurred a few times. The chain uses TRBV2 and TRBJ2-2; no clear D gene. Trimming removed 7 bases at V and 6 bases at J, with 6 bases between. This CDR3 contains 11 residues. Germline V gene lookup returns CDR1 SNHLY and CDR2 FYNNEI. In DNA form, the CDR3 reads TGTGCCAGCAAACGGGCCGGGGAGCTGTTTTTT. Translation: CASKRAGELFF.

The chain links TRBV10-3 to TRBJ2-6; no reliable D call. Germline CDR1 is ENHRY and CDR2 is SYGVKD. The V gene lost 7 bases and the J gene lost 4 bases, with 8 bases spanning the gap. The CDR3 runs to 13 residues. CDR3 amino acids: CAITTDGANVLTF. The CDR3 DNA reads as TGTGCCATCACAACAGACGGGGCCAACGTCCTGACTTTC.